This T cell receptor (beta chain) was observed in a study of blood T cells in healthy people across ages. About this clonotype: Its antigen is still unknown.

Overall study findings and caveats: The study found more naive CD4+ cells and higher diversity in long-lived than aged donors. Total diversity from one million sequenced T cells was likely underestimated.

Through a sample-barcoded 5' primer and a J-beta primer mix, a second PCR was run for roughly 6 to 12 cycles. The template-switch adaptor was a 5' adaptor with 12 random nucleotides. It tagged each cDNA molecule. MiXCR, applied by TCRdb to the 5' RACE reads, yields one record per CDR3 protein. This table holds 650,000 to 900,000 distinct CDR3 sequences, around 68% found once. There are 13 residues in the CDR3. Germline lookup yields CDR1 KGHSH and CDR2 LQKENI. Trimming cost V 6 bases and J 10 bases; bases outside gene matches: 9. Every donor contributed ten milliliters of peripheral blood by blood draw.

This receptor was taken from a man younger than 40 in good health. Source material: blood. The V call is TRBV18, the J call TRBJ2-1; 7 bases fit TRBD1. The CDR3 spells CASSGQPPSEQFF. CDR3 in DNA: TGTGCCAGCTCGGGACAGCCACCGAGCGAGCAGTTCTTC.